This T cell receptor beta chain emerged from a study of identical twins' blood T cells. Germline CDR1 and CDR2: MDHEN and SYDVKM. V dropped 6 bases and J dropped 0 bases, with 11 bases sitting between them. The CDR3 sequence is 14 residues long. This clonotype was observed many times. TCRdb used MiXCR to reprocess the 5' RACE reads, holding one entry per CDR3 protein. The sample lists roughly 340,000 distinct CDR3 sequences, over 25% occurring once. Sequenced: PBMCs. This TCR was recovered from a woman aged 18-55 years in good health. The rearrangement uses TRBV28 and TRBJ1-1; D perhaps matches TRBD1 (5 bases). The chain's CDR3 is CASRYRGMNTEAFF. CDR3 coding DNA: TGTGCCAGCAGGTATAGGGGCATGAACACTGAAGCTTTCTTT.